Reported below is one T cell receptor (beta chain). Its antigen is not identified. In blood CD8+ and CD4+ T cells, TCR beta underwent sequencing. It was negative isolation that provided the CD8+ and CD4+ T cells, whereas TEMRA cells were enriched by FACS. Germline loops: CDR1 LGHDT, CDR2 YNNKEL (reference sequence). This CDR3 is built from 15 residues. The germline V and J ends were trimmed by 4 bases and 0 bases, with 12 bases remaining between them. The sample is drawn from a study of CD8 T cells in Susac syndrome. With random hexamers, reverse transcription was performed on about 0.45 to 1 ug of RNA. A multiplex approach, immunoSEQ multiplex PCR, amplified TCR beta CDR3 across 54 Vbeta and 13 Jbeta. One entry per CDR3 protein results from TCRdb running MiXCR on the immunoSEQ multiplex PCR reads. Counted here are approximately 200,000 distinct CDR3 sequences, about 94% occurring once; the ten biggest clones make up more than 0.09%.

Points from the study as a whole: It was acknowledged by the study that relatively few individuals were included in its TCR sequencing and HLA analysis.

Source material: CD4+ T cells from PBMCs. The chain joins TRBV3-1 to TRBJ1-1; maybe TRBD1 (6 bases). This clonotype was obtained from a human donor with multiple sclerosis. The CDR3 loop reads CASSPYRALNTEAFF. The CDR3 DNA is TGTGCCAGCAGCCCGTACAGGGCCTTGAACACTGAAGCTTTCTTT.